A selection of T cell receptor beta chains follows, all from one sample in a study of vaccination and CD4 T cells after COVID-19. Which antigens these TCRs recognize remains unknown. TCRdb independently ran MiXCR on the PCR reads; one entry per CDR3 protein. Here the sample spans about 18,000 distinct CDR3 sequences, more than 45% being singletons. The specimen was CD4+ T cells from blood, cultured in vitro, collected about 7 months after SARS-CoV-2 vaccination. Receptors were obtained from a human donor who had recovered from COVID-19. Each CDR3 is given with its conserved first and last residue. Each record gives: J gene, D gene, clone size, V gene, CDR3 DNA, CDR3 protein. D genes are given only for firm matches. A row's size may be missing; if present it is once, few, many or a size class.

TRBJ2-1,TRBD2,.,TRBV12-3/TRBV12-4,TGTGCCAGCAGTTTGAGCGGGAGCACTTACAATGAGCAGTTCTTC,CASSLSGSTYNEQFF
TRBJ2-5,.,.,TRBV20-1,TGCAGTGCTAGAGGGAGGCCGGGTAGGCAAGAGACCCAGTACTTC,CSARGRPGRQETQYF
TRBJ1-1,.,.,TRBV7-4,TGTGCCAGCAGCGCCACTATTCAGGGCGGGGAAGCTTTCTTT,CASSATIQGGEAFF
TRBJ1-2,.,.,TRBV6-4,TGTGCCAGCAGTGAATCAGGGAGGGGTGGCTACACCTTC,CASSESGRGGYTF
TRBJ2-3,TRBD2,once,TRBV7-2,TGTGCCAGCAGCTTATTCCAGCGGGGGGCAACTAGCACAGATACGCAGTATTTT,CASSLFQRGATSTDTQYF
TRBJ1-2,.,.,TRBV28,TGTGCCAGCAGTTTGGGCGCCGGTGGGGGGGGCTACACCTTC,CASSLGAGGGGYTF
TRBJ1-1,.,.,TRBV6-5,TGTGCCAGCAGTTACCCGGACACGCTAAACACTGAAGCTTTCTTT,CASSYPDTLNTEAFF
TRBJ2-7,TRBD1,few,TRBV27,TGTGCCAGCAGGAAAATTCGACAGGGGGCCCTGTACGAGCAGTACTTC,CASRKIRQGALYEQYF
TRBJ1-2,.,few,TRBV6-1,TGTGCCAGCAGTCCATGGTGGGCCGCCCTCTATGGCTACACCTTC,CASSPWWAALYGYTF
TRBJ2-1,.,medium-sized,TRBV30,TGTGCCTGGAGTCGGGACACCAGCGCCTACAATGAGCAGTTCTTC,CAWSRDTSAYNEQFF
TRBJ2-5,.,.,TRBV27,TGTGCCAGCAGCCCCCAATGGGGGCGAGGGGAGACCCAGTACTTC,CASSPQWGRGETQYF
TRBJ2-7,.,.,TRBV11-3,TGTGCCAGCAGACGGGACACTTCCTACGAGCAGTACTTC,CASRRDTSYEQYF
TRBJ2-3,.,.,TRBV20-1,TGCAGTGCTAGAGGGTTAGTCTACGATACGCAGTATTTT,CSARGLVYDTQYF
TRBJ1-6,.,.,TRBV20-1,TGCAGTGCTAGAGGTCAGGATAGTTCACCCCTCCACTTT,CSARGQDSSPLHF
TRBJ2-7,.,.,TRBV6-1,TGTGCCAGCAGAACTCCCGGGACCGAGGCGGGGCAGTACTTC,CASRTPGTEAGQYF
TRBJ1-5,TRBD1,.,TRBV19,TGTGCCAGCCATGGGACAGGGGGCTGGGGCAATCAGCCCCAGCATTTT,CASHGTGGWGNQPQHF